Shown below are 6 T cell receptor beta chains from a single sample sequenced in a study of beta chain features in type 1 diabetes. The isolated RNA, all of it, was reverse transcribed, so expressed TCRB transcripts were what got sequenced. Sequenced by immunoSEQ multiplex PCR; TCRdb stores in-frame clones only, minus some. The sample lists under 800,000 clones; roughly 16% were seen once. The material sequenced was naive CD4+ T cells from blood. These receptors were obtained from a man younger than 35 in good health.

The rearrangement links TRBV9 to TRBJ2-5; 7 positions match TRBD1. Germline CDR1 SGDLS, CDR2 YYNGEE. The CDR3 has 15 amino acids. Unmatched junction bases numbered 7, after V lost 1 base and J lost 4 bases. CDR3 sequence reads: CASSVSDRAPETQYF. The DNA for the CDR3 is TGTGCCAGCAGCGTAAGTGACAGGGCGCCAGAGACCCAGTACTTC.

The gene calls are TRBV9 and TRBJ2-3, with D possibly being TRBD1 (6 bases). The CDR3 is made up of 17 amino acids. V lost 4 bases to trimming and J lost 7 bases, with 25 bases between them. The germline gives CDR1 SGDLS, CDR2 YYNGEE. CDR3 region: CASSRSWMGARLNTQYF. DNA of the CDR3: TGTGCCAGCAGCCGTAGCTGGATGGGGGCTAGGCTCAATACGCAGTATTTT.

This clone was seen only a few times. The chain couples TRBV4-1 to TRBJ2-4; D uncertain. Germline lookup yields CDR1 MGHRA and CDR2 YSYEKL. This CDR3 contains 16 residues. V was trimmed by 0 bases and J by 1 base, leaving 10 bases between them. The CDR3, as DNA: TGCGCCAGCAGCCAAGACGGGTGGATGGCCAAAAACATTCAGTACTTC. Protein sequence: CASSQDGWMAKNIQYF.

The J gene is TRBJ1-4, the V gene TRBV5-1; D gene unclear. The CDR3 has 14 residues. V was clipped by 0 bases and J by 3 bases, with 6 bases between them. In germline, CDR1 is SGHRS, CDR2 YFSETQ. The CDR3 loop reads CASSLGGANEKLFF. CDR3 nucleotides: TGCGCCAGCAGCTTGGGCGGCGCTAATGAAAAACTGTTTTTT.

CDR3 in amino acids: CASSQGSGGRTDTQYF. Written as DNA, the CDR3 is TGCGCCAGCAGCCAAGGAAGCGGGGGCCGCACAGATACGCAGTATTTT. The chain is built from TRBV4-3 and TRBJ2-3, with 8 bases matching TRBD2. Germline CDR1 and CDR2: LGHNA and YSLEER. This CDR3 spans 16 amino acids. V lost 1 base and J lost 1; bases outside the gene matches: 4.

The DNA of the CDR3 is TGTGCCAGCAGCTTACGGACAGGGGGAAGAACTGAAGCTTTCTTT. The encoded protein is CASSLRTGGRTEAFF. This chain joins TRBV7-2 and TRBJ1-1, with 10 positions matching TRBD1. Germline trimming cut 2 bases from V and 5 bases from J; bases unmatched to any gene: 5. This CDR3 has 15 amino acids. From germline, CDR1 is SGHTA and CDR2 FQGNSA.